This T cell receptor (beta chain) was observed in a study of monozygotic twins with inflammatory bowel disease. With respect to this clonotype: The target antigen is unknown.

The CDR3 is 16 residues long. Study-wide results and caveats: Researchers report that IBD patients shared fewer clonotypes with others than healthy twins, especially amid disease activity.

The TCR libraries each used total RNA (approximately 3,200 ng per library). Amplification used two nested PCRs: around 17 cycles, then 8 to 10 cycles, on TCRalpha/TCRbeta cDNA. TCRdb reprocessed the 5' RACE reads and stores each CDR3 protein as one record, lacking DNA. The table for this sample gives over 350,000 distinct CDR3 sequences. Sequencing was carried out using blood. This TCR was sampled from a human donor with ulcerative colitis or Crohn's disease, or a healthy co-twin of an affected twin (not recorded which). The genes are TRBV12-3 or TRBV12-4 and TRBJ2-7; TCRdb's D call of TRBD1 is untestable without DNA. The CDR3 is CASSFRSGGPSYEQYF.